These 31 T cell receptor beta chains came from one sample sequenced in a study of shared clonotypes between healthy human individuals (dated by TCRdb to 2018 to 2020). To prepare the library, the immunoSEQ multiplex PCR assay was applied. As stored in TCRdb, this immuneACCESS dataset retains in-frame rearrangements with V and J assigned. A fraction of the clones does not appear; measured against another copy, unresolved V genes explain less than half of the discrepancy, and the remainder lacks a known reason. The sample yields more than 2 million clones; approximately 95% were counted once. The ten largest clonotypes hold roughly 0.13% of the sample. The sample consisted of naive CD4+ T cells sorted from blood. The cell subset or site label corresponds to: CD45RA+ positively selected. These receptors were collected from a man in his late teens or twenties in good health.

The rearrangement links TRBV10-3 to TRBJ2-7; D call uncertain. Trimming left V 3 bases short and J 4 bases short, with 13 bases between. CDR1 is ENHRY, CDR2 SYGVKD, per germline. The CDR3 extends over 14 amino acids. This chain's CDR3 is CAISDGSMGYEQYF. Here the CDR3 DNA reads TGTGCCATCAGTGATGGCAGTATGGGGTACGAGCAGTACTTC.

The count of this clone is one. DNA of the CDR3: TGTGCCAGCAGTCGCGATAACTCTGGGGCCAACGTCCTGACTTTC. The encoded protein is CASSRDNSGANVLTF. The chain recombines TRBV6-6 with TRBJ2-6; no firm D call. Germline V gene lookup returns CDR1 MNHNY and CDR2 SVGAGI (reference sequence). CDR3 length: 15 amino acids. Trimming removed 5 bases from V and 0 bases from J, with 8 bases in between.

CDR3 sequence (DNA): TGTGCCAGCAGTCGAGGGGGCGGACTCCAGCCCCAGCATTTT. Protein sequence: CASSRGGGLQPQHF. The genes are TRBV6-5 and TRBJ1-5; the match to TRBD1 covers 7 bases. Germline CDR1 MNHEY, CDR2 SVGAGI. The CDR3 runs 14 residues. The ends lost 5 bases at V and 7 bases at J; junction bases unmatched: 8.

V and J are TRBV2 and TRBJ2-5; a weak D match, TRBD2 (6 bases). Germline V gene lookup returns CDR1 SNHLY and CDR2 FYNNEI. This CDR3 spans 14 amino acids. Trimming took 6 bases from V and 2 from J, leaving 13 bases between them. The CDR3 region has the DNA TGTGCCAGCAGGGCGGGACGGCTTCAAGAGACCCAGTACTTC. Translated: CASRAGRLQETQYF.

The chain employs TRBV6-1 and TRBJ1-2, with D hard to call. The CDR3 contains 12 residues. The germline CDR1 and CDR2 sequences are MNHNS and SASEGT. Trimming shortened V by 5 bases and J by 10 bases, and 14 bases separated the two germline ends. Here the CDR3 reads CASSLRHWAYTF. CDR3 sequence (DNA): TGTGCCAGCAGTCTCCGCCATTGGGCCTACACCTTC.

The rearrangement links TRBV5-4 to TRBJ2-6; D possibly corresponds to TRBD1 (5 bases). Germline V gene lookup returns CDR1 SGHNT and CDR2 YYREEE (reference sequence). The CDR3 length is 16 residues. V was trimmed by 3 bases and J by 2 bases, leaving 12 bases between them. The CDR3 DNA is TGTGCCAGCAGCTACCCAGGGTCTACTGGGGCCAACGTCCTGACTTTC. It codes for CASSYPGSTGANVLTF.

V gene TRBV11-2 combines with J gene TRBJ2-1, with 11 bases aligning to TRBD2. From germline, CDR1 is SGHAT and CDR2 FQNNGV. CDR3 length: 16 residues. J lost 4 bases, V lost 5 bases, and 7 bases had no gene match. Here the CDR3 reads CASSARLAGLYNEQFF. CDR3 bases: TGTGCCAGCAGCGCAAGACTAGCGGGATTGTACAATGAGCAGTTCTTC.

The chain employs TRBV29-1 and TRBJ2-1; 14 positions match TRBD2. The ends lost 6 bases at V and 14 bases at J; junction bases unmatched: 18. The CDR3 spans 16 residues. In germline, CDR1 is SQVTM, CDR2 ANQGSEA. This CDR3 reads CSVLTPGGTSGGPEFF. As DNA, the CDR3 is TGCAGCGTACTAACCCCCGGGGGGACTAGCGGGGGCCCAGAGTTCTTC.

The CDR3 loop is CASSPYRITNEKLFF. CDR3 DNA sequence: TGCGCCAGCAGCCCCTACAGGATCACTAATGAAAAACTGTTTTTT. This chain uses TRBV4-1 with TRBJ1-4; maybe TRBD1 (5 bases). This CDR3 has 15 amino acids. Germline lookup yields CDR1 MGHRA and CDR2 YSYEKL. Trimming stripped 4 bases from V and 2 bases from J, with 11 bases between.

This sequence joins TRBV5-6 and TRBJ2-3, with a weak D call TRBD1 (6 bases). Germline assignment: CDR1 SGHDT and CDR2 YYEEEE. CDR3 length equals 14 residues. Trimming took 2 bases from V and 1 from J, leaving 8 bases between them. The CDR3 spells CASSFYRGTDTQYF. Here the CDR3 DNA reads TGTGCCAGCAGCTTTTACAGGGGCACAGATACGCAGTATTTT.

The chain carries TRBV29-1 and TRBJ1-2; 8 bases match TRBD1. Per the germline V gene, CDR1 is SQVTM and CDR2 is ANQGSEA. The CDR3 sequence is 13 residues long. Trimming removed 7 bases from V and 8 bases from J; junction bases left unmatched: 12. The CDR3 region has the DNA TGCAGCGCACTGGACAGGGCAGCGGAGGGCTACACCTTC. Protein sequence: CSALDRAAEGYTF.

The count of this clone is one. The chain links TRBV7-8 to TRBJ2-2; D unclear. Trimming stripped 1 base from V and 6 bases from J, with 9 bases between. CDR3 size: 14 residues. Germline V CDR1 and CDR2: SGHVS, FQNEAQ. The DNA of the CDR3 is TGTGCCAGCAGCTTAGAGCAGGCGGCCGGGGAGCTGTTTTTT. The encoded protein is CASSLEQAAGELFF.

This chain links TRBV29-1 with TRBJ1-2; unclear D gene. This CDR3 comprises 12 residues. V lost 0 bases and J 4 bases, leaving 6 bases between the germline ends. CDR1 is SQVTM and CDR2 is ANQGSEA in the germline V gene. The CDR3 DNA reads TGCAGCGTTGAAGATCGGGCCTATGGCTACACCTTC. Amino acids: CSVEDRAYGYTF.

The rearrangement uses TRBV25-1 and TRBJ1-6; D is perhaps TRBD1 (6 bases). CDR1 MGHDK and CDR2 SYGVNS come from the germline V gene. Trimming cost V 7 bases and J 6 bases, with 10 bases left between them. The CDR3 covers 13 residues. The CDR3 coding sequence is TGTGCCAGCAAGGGGGGAAGTAATTCACCCCTCCACTTT. This sequence encodes CASKGGSNSPLHF.

The rearrangement uses TRBV27 and TRBJ1-1, with TRBD1 matching 7 bases. The V segment lost 5 bases and the J segment 5 bases; nucleotides outside the gene matches: 11. Germline V lookup: CDR1 MNHEY, CDR2 SMNVEV (reference sequence). The CDR3 is 15 amino acids. CDR3 protein: CASSILQGKGTEAFF. In DNA form, the CDR3 reads TGTGCCAGCAGTATCTTACAGGGGAAGGGGACTGAAGCTTTCTTT.

The J gene is TRBJ2-7, the V gene TRBV10-1; 7 positions match TRBD2. CDR3 length equals 15 residues. After removal of 0 bases from V and 2 bases from J, the junction contained 4 bases not matched to a gene. Germline assignment: CDR1 WNHNN and CDR2 SYGVQD (reference sequence). The CDR3 bases are TGCGCCAGCAGTGAGTCCGGCGGGAGCCCCTACGAGCAGTACTTC. This translates into CASSESGGSPYEQYF.

The CDR3 sequence is CASSGARTQHF. CDR3 sequence (DNA): TGTGCCAGTAGTGGCGCTCGAACCCAGCATTTT. This chain links TRBV19 with TRBJ1-5; D uncertain. The CDR3 consists of 11 residues. The germline V gene has CDR1 LNHDA and CDR2 SQIVND (reference sequence). V lost 5 bases, J lost 11 bases, and 10 bases lay in between.

The chain carries TRBV5-1 and TRBJ1-2; 8 bases fit TRBD1. The CDR3 length is 16 residues. J was trimmed by 8 bases and V by 0 bases; bases with no gene match: 12. The germline gives CDR1 SGHRS, CDR2 YFSETQ. The CDR3 protein is CASSLEGQAIRAGYTF. CDR3 DNA sequence: TGCGCCAGCAGCTTGGAGGGACAGGCGATCAGGGCCGGCTACACCTTC.

The CDR3 bases are TGTGCCAGCAGTCCCGGACAGGGGGAAGGCAATCAGCCCCAGCATTTT. Protein sequence: CASSPGQGEGNQPQHF. The chain couples TRBV27 to TRBJ1-5; 10 bases agree with TRBD1. Germline V gene data show CDR1 as MNHEY and CDR2 as SMNVEV (reference sequence). V lost 5 bases to trimming and J lost 2 bases; unmatched junction nucleotides: 6. This CDR3 comprises 16 residues.

This clone was observed once. The V and J genes are TRBV6-5 and TRBJ2-3; 7 bases fit TRBD2. Looked up from germline, CDR1 is MNHEY and CDR2 is SVGAGI. The CDR3 contains 14 residues. V lost 6 bases, J lost 1 base, and 4 bases stayed unmatched. DNA for the CDR3: TGTGCCAGCAGGCCGGCGGGGGGCACAGATACGCAGTATTTT. It translates to CASRPAGGTDTQYF.

The J gene is TRBJ2-4, the V gene TRBV10-3, with TRBD1 identical over 11 bases. CDR3 length equals 20 residues. Germline assignment: CDR1 ENHRY and CDR2 SYGVKD. V lost 3 bases to trimming and J lost 0 bases; unmatched junction nucleotides: 13. The CDR3 DNA is TGTGCCATCAGTGACAACGAGGGACAGGGGGGGGCGATAGCCAAAAACATTCAGTACTTC. This encodes CAISDNEGQGGAIAKNIQYF.

This chain links TRBV5-1 with TRBJ2-3; no firm D call. Trimming cost V 8 bases and J 4 bases, with 17 bases left between them. Germline lookup yields CDR1 SGHRS and CDR2 YFSETQ. This CDR3 is 14 amino acids long. CDR3 region: CASAGQNTADTQYF. CDR3 sequence (DNA): TGCGCCAGTGCCGGGCAGAACACTGCAGATACGCAGTATTTT.

The chain is built from TRBV6-5 and TRBJ2-7; 8 bases fit TRBD2. The CDR3 has 15 amino acids. With V trimmed by 0 bases and J by 4 bases, 5 bases remained unmatched. Per the germline V gene, CDR1 is MNHEY and CDR2 is SVGAGI. In DNA form, the CDR3 reads TGTGCCAGCAGTTACTCGAGTGCTAGCGGGTACGAGCAGTACTTC. This encodes CASSYSSASGYEQYF.

This chain uses TRBV29-1 with TRBJ1-2, with D unresolved. The CDR3 sequence is 13 residues long. Trimming took 0 bases from V and 7 from J, leaving 12 bases between them. From germline, CDR1 is SQVTM and CDR2 ANQGSEA. The CDR3 nucleotides are TGCAGCGTTGAAGACGAGGTGGGTGGTGGCTACACCTTC. This translates into CSVEDEVGGGYTF.

The V call is TRBV10-3, the J call TRBJ2-7; perhaps TRBD1 as D (5 bases). Trimming removed 6 bases at V and 0 bases at J, with 15 bases between. The germline gives CDR1 ENHRY, CDR2 SYGVKD. This CDR3 has 15 residues. The CDR3 sequence is CAIRGLLVSSYEQYF. The CDR3, as DNA: TGTGCCATCAGGGGGCTGTTGGTTAGCTCCTACGAGCAGTACTTC.

The rearrangement links TRBV4-1 to TRBJ1-2; unclear D gene. The CDR3 covers 12 residues. Trimming stripped 8 bases from V and 2 bases from J, with 9 bases between. CDR1 is MGHRA, CDR2 YSYEKL, per germline. The CDR3 DNA follows: TGCGCCAGCCAACTCGAAAACTATGGCTACACCTTC. This gives the protein CASQLENYGYTF.

This sequence joins TRBV10-3 and TRBJ1-5; 7 positions match TRBD1. Germline V gene data show CDR1 as ENHRY and CDR2 as SYGVKD. J was trimmed by 0 bases and V by 7 bases; bases with no gene match: 6. The CDR3 runs 15 residues. CDR3 in amino acids: CAIKGADNSNQPQHF. The CDR3 coding sequence is TGTGCCATCAAGGGGGCAGATAATAGCAATCAGCCCCAGCATTTT.

This chain links TRBV4-3 with TRBJ2-7, with TRBD1 as a possible D gene (5 bases). The CDR3 consists of 15 residues. Looked up from germline, CDR1 is LGHNA and CDR2 is YSLEER. V was trimmed by 0 bases and J by 2 bases, leaving 11 bases between them. The CDR3 reads CASSQEPLGPYEQYF. DNA of the CDR3: TGCGCCAGCAGCCAAGAACCACTGGGGCCCTACGAGCAGTACTTC.

The chain has TRBV7-8 and TRBJ2-1, with 8 bases matching TRBD2. CDR3 length: 16 amino acids. Germline CDR1 reads SGHVS; CDR2 reads FQNEAQ. V lost 6 bases and J lost 0; bases outside the gene matches: 7. The CDR3 DNA is TGTGCCAGCAGACTAAAGCGGGAGAGCTCCTACAATGAGCAGTTCTTC. Its protein product is CASRLKRESSYNEQFF.

V is TRBV5-4 and J is TRBJ2-1; possibly TRBD1 for D (6 bases). Germline V gene lookup returns CDR1 SGHNT and CDR2 YYREEE (reference sequence). CDR3 length: 14 residues. V was clipped by 0 bases and J by 6 bases, with 10 bases between them. This CDR3 reads CASSLEQGVNEQFF. CDR3 bases: TGTGCCAGCAGCTTGGAACAGGGAGTCAATGAGCAGTTCTTC.

On this clone: Other DNA variants within this sample encode the same CDR3. The V gene is TRBV30, the J gene TRBJ1-2; TRBD1 aligns across 10 bases. The CDR3 totals 14 residues. The J segment lost 3 bases and the V segment lost 1 base, leaving 2 bases of the junction unmatched. From germline, CDR1 is GTSNPN and CDR2 SVGIG (reference sequence). CDR3 sequence: CAWSAGQGDYGYTF. The CDR3 DNA is TGTGCCTGGAGTGCAGGACAGGGGGACTATGGCTACACCTTC.